One sample yielded the 29 T cell receptor beta chains listed below, sequenced in a study of CD8+ T cells in alopecia areata. Extraction and reverse transcription of RNA yielded cDNA as the sequencing template. This table comes from immunoSEQ multiplex PCR, and its TCRdb copy is limited to in-frame clones, with some not included. The data show about 180,000 clones, approximately 52% seen once. Treatment of the sample: oral pan-JAK inhibitor, 5-10 mg twice daily. Sequences were derived from CD4+ T cells sorted from blood, sampled between weeks 55 and 65, from a patient treated with tofacitinib. Receptors were obtained from a human donor with alopecia areata.

The chain uses TRBV29-1 and TRBJ1-2, with D maybe TRBD1 (5 bases). V shed 6 bases and J shed 8 bases, with 16 bases lying between them. CDR3 length: 12 residues. CDR1 SQVTM and CDR2 ANQGSEA come from the germline V gene. In nucleotides, the CDR3 is TGCAGCGTCGGGACTCTTCAAGGGGGCTACACCTTC. It specifies CSVGTLQGGYTF.

This clone was seen more than once but under ten times. The J gene is TRBJ1-6, the V gene TRBV12-5; D might be TRBD1 (6 bases). The CDR3 contains 17 residues. Germline CDR1 LGHNT, CDR2 FRNRAP. V dropped 0 bases and J dropped 0 bases, with 9 bases sitting between them. The CDR3 sequence: CASGLVDRSSYNSPLHF. The DNA for the CDR3 is TGTGCTAGTGGTTTGGTCGACAGGAGCTCCTATAATTCACCCCTCCACTTT.

This clone was seen only once. The rearrangement links TRBV2 to TRBJ1-1; D possibly corresponds to TRBD1 (6 bases). Trimming shortened V by 3 bases and J by 13 bases, and 12 bases separated the two germline ends. Germline V CDR1 and CDR2: SNHLY, FYNNEI. The CDR3 sequence is 11 residues long. The CDR3 here is CASSDGQGSFF. Written as DNA, the CDR3 is TGTGCCAGCAGTGACGGGCAGGGGAGTTTCTTT. Together with reference TRBV2 and TRBJ1-1, the CDR3 gives the full variable domain: EPEVTQTPSHQVTQMGQEVILRCVPISNHLYFYWYRQILGQKVEFLVSFYNNEISEKSEIFDDQFSVERPDGSNFTLKIRSTKLEDSAMYFCASSDGQGSFFGQGTRLTVV.

This chain uses TRBV6-1 with TRBJ1-5; 7 bases align to TRBD1. This CDR3 is built from 16 residues. Germline CDR1 MNHNS, CDR2 SASEGT. V was pared by 2 bases and J by 0 bases, with 4 bases of the junction left unmatched. The CDR3 sequence is CASSEQGGYSNQPQHF. CDR3 nucleotides: TGTGCCAGCAGTGAACAGGGGGGTTATAGCAATCAGCCCCAGCATTTT.

The chain has TRBV25-1 and TRBJ1-6; no clear D gene. Per the germline V gene, CDR1 is MGHDK and CDR2 is SYGVNS. The CDR3 runs to 16 residues. Trimming took 1 base from V and 6 from J, leaving 13 bases between them. The CDR3 is CASSEFSGSPNSPLHF. The CDR3 DNA sequence: TGTGCCAGCAGTGAATTCTCAGGTTCCCCTAATTCACCCCTCCACTTT.

This clone was seen more than once but under ten times. The chain combines TRBV29-1 with TRBJ1-1, with D possibly TRBD1 on 5 matching bases. The germline V gene has CDR1 SQVTM and CDR2 ANQGSEA. V gave up 0 bases and J gave up 7 bases, with 9 bases separating them. The CDR3 totals 12 residues. The CDR3, as DNA: TGCAGCGTTGAAGAGGGGGGGTATGAAGCTTTCTTT. Its translation is CSVEEGGYEAFF.

A few counts support this clone. The J gene is TRBJ1-1, the V gene TRBV2; D gene unclear. V lost 9 bases, J lost 3 bases, and 11 bases lay in between. This CDR3 is 12 amino acids long. Germline V gene data show CDR1 as SNHLY and CDR2 as FYNNEI. The CDR3 spells CARGSPDTEAFF. CDR3 DNA: TGTGCCAGGGGTTCCCCCGACACTGAAGCTTTCTTT.

V usage is TRBV4-1 and J usage is TRBJ1-4; TRBD1 matches 7 bases. The germline V gene encodes CDR1 MGHRA and CDR2 YSYEKL. V was clipped by 3 bases and J by 6 bases; unmatched bases: 7. CDR3 length equals 15 residues. The CDR3 region is CASSHPDRADEKLFF. The CDR3 nucleotides read TGCGCCAGCAGCCACCCTGACAGGGCAGATGAAAAACTGTTTTTT.

The chain couples TRBV13 to TRBJ2-3; 8 bases line up with TRBD2. The CDR3 extends over 14 amino acids. Germline V gene data show CDR1 as PRHDT and CDR2 as FYEKMQ (reference sequence). V lost 5 bases to trimming and J lost 6 bases; unmatched junction nucleotides: 7. The DNA for the CDR3 is TGTGCCAGCAGCCCGGGACTAGTAGCTGATACGCAGTATTTT. Amino acids: CASSPGLVADTQYF.

This clone appeared a single time. The chain employs TRBV29-1 and TRBJ1-1; D uncertain. V shed 4 bases and J shed 8 bases, with 11 bases lying between them. This CDR3 spans 11 amino acids. Germline CDR1 and CDR2: SQVTM and ANQGSEA. CDR3 protein: CSVGRVSEAFF. DNA of the CDR3: TGCAGCGTTGGGCGGGTATCGGAAGCTTTCTTT. Supplemented by reference TRBV29-1 and TRBJ1-1, the full variable domain reads SAVISQKPSRDICQRGTSLTIQCQVDSQVTMMFWYRQQPGQSLTLIATANQGSEATYESGFVIDKFPISRPNLTFSTLTVSNMSPEDSSIYLCSVGRVSEAFFGQGTRLTVV.

CDR3 residues: CAPAMGGLANYGYTF. CDR3 DNA sequence: TGTGCCCCTGCGATGGGGGGACTTGCTAACTATGGCTACACCTTC. The rearrangement uses TRBV30 and TRBJ1-2; maybe TRBD1 (5 bases). The CDR3 has 15 residues. V was pared by 8 bases and J by 0 bases, with 19 bases between. Per germline, CDR1 GTSNPN and CDR2 SVGIG (reference sequence). Supplemented by reference TRBV30 and TRBJ1-2, the full variable domain reads SQTIHQWPATLVQPVGSPLSLECTVEGTSNPNLYWYRQAAGRGLQLLFYSVGIGQISSEVPQNLSASRPQDRQFILSSKKLLLSDSGFYLCAPAMGGLANYGYTFGSGTRLTVV.

This rearrangement joins TRBV5-1 to TRBJ2-1, with D perhaps TRBD2 (6 bases). Per the germline V gene, CDR1 is SGHRS and CDR2 is YFSETQ. The CDR3 covers 13 residues. V was shortened by 7 bases and J by 6 bases, with 14 bases between the two germline ends. This chain's CDR3 is CASYPGERNEQFF. The CDR3 nucleotides are TGCGCCAGCTACCCGGGAGAACGCAATGAGCAGTTCTTC.

The table lists this clone with a count of one. V and J are TRBV29-1 and TRBJ1-2, with D possibly being TRBD1 (6 bases). The CDR3 has 11 residues. The V end was cut by 8 bases, the J end by 6 bases, with 13 bases between. Looked up from germline, CDR1 is SQVTM and CDR2 is ANQGSEA. CDR3 DNA: TGCAGCATTTGGGACACGCATGGCTACACCTTC. Protein sequence: CSIWDTHGYTF.

The chain carries TRBV14 and TRBJ2-2, with 7 bases aligning to TRBD1. The CDR3 consists of 17 residues. With V trimmed by 4 bases and J by 2 bases, 10 bases remained unmatched. Germline V gene sequence: CDR1 SGHDN, CDR2 FVKESK. CDR3 bases: TGTGCCAGCAGCCCACAGGGGACCCCAACAAACACCGGGGAGCTGTTTTTT. Translation: CASSPQGTPTNTGELFF.

This clone was seen once. The chain employs TRBV6-5 and TRBJ2-5; unclear D gene. V lost 6 bases, J lost 4 bases, and 12 bases lay in between. CDR3 size: 13 residues. Germline V gene sequence: CDR1 MNHEY, CDR2 SVGAGI. The CDR3 bases are TGTGCCAGCAGCTGGGGTTCGGGAGAGACCCAGTACTTC. Protein product: CASSWGSGETQYF.

The rearrangement uses TRBV7-2 and TRBJ2-7; 9 bases map to TRBD2. Germline CDR1 reads SGHTA; CDR2 reads FQGNSA. After removal of 5 bases from V and 3 bases from J, the junction contained 8 bases not matched to a gene. The length of the CDR3 is 15 residues. The CDR3 coding sequence is TGTGCCAGCAGCCCGATGGGACTAGCCGACTACGAGCAGTACTTC. Its translation is CASSPMGLADYEQYF.

In its sample, this clone was seen a few times. The V gene is TRBV25-1, the J gene TRBJ2-7; D ambiguous. From germline, CDR1 is MGHDK and CDR2 SYGVNS. V lost 4 bases to trimming and J lost 2 bases, with 3 bases between them. The CDR3 has 11 amino acids. The CDR3 is CASSAAYEQYF. CDR3 sequence (DNA): TGTGCCAGCAGTGCGGCCTACGAGCAGTACTTC.

The rearrangement joins TRBV5-1 to TRBJ2-2; D remains unclear. The CDR3 extends over 14 amino acids. The germline V gene has CDR1 SGHRS and CDR2 YFSETQ. V lost 4 bases and J 1 base, leaving 8 bases between the germline ends. CDR3 nucleotide sequence: TGCGCCAGCAGCCAAAGTGGGAACACCGGGGAGCTGTTTTTT. Translation: CASSQSGNTGELFF.

This clone showed up just a few times. The chain carries TRBV21-1 and TRBJ2-7; no DNA check was done on the table's D call, TRBD1. TRBV21-1 is a pseudogene locus. The CDR3 is 14 residues long. The CDR3 DNA sequence: TGTGCCAGCATTCCGGGACAGTCCTCCTACGAGCAGTACTTC. Its protein is CASIPGQSSYEQYF.

This clone was detected a few times. This rearrangement joins TRBV9 to TRBJ1-6, with D possibly TRBD1 on 6 matching bases. Trimming left V 4 bases short and J 9 bases short, with 20 bases between. Looked up from germline, CDR1 is SGDLS and CDR2 is YYNGEE. This CDR3 contains 16 residues. The CDR3 loop reads CASSLRAEGGISPLHF. The CDR3 bases are TGTGCCAGCAGCTTACGCGCCGAGGGGGGTATTTCACCCCTCCACTTT.

CDR3 loop: CASSAPPGQGIREQFF. CDR3 nucleotide sequence: TGTGCCAGCAGTGCACCCCCGGGACAGGGGATACGTGAGCAGTTCTTC. The chain carries TRBV2 and TRBJ2-1; 10 bases line up with TRBD1. This CDR3 contains 16 residues. Germline loops: CDR1 SNHLY, CDR2 FYNNEI. With 4 bases clipped from V and 9 bases from J, the junction kept 12 bases outside the gene matches.

The chain combines TRBV19 with TRBJ2-5, with 7 bases aligning to TRBD1. CDR1 is LNHDA, CDR2 SQIVND, per germline (reference sequence). Unmatched junction bases numbered 13, after V lost 4 bases and J lost 5 bases. This CDR3 contains 16 residues. The CDR3 is CASSKVGQDRSETQYF. CDR3 coding DNA: TGTGCCAGTAGTAAGGTCGGACAGGATCGGTCGGAGACCCAGTACTTC. Full variable domain (rest looked up from reference TRBV19 and TRBJ2-5): DGGITQSPKYLFRKEGQNVTLSCEQNLNHDAMYWYRQDPGQGLRLIYYSQIVNDFQKGDIAEGYSVSREKKESFPLTVTSAQKNPTAFYLCASSKVGQDRSETQYFGPGTRLLVL.

The V call is TRBV7-9, the J call TRBJ2-3; a possible D gene is TRBD2 (6 bases). The CDR3 runs to 14 residues. Per germline, CDR1 SEHNR and CDR2 FQNEAQ (reference sequence). V was clipped by 3 bases and J by 1 base, with 8 bases between them. CDR3: CASSFSSGTDTQYF. DNA of the CDR3: TGTGCCAGCAGCTTTTCTAGCGGCACAGATACGCAGTATTTT.

The CDR3 DNA sequence: TGCAGCGTTGAAGATTACGGGGGTCTGAACACCATATATTTT. As protein: CSVEDYGGLNTIYF. V gene TRBV29-1 combines with J gene TRBJ1-3; perhaps TRBD1 as D (5 bases). CDR1 and CDR2 (germline): SQVTM, ANQGSEA. The V end was cut by 0 bases, the J end by 7 bases, with 13 bases between. The CDR3 is 14 amino acids.

The chain uses TRBV9 and TRBJ1-4; D unresolved. The V end was cut by 4 bases, the J end by 6 bases, with 16 bases between. The CDR3 has 15 residues. Germline CDR1 and CDR2: SGDLS and YYNGEE. The CDR3 region has the DNA TGTGCCAGCAGCCAAAGATCCCTCATGGATGAAAAACTGTTTTTT. Translating gives CASSQRSLMDEKLFF. Full variable domain (rest looked up from reference TRBV9 and TRBJ1-4): DSGVTQTPKHLITATGQRVTLRCSPRSGDLSVYWYQQSLDQGLQFLIQYYNGEERAKGNILERFSAQQFPDLHSELNLSSLELGDSALYFCASSQRSLMDEKLFFGSGTQLSVL.

The chain joins TRBV29-1 to TRBJ1-2, with a weak D call TRBD1 (6 bases). The CDR3 length is 13 residues. Deletions cut 6 bases from V and 8 bases from J, with 19 bases between. CDR1 is SQVTM and CDR2 is ANQGSEA in the germline V gene. The CDR3 protein is CSVAPRGLWGYTF. CDR3 bases: TGCAGCGTAGCTCCCAGGGGCCTTTGGGGCTACACCTTC.

This clone was counted at least ten times. Other nucleotide sequences from this sample produce the same CDR3. V usage is TRBV7-9 and J usage is TRBJ2-2; D is undetermined. Germline V gives CDR1 SEHNR, CDR2 FQNEAQ (reference sequence). Deletions cut 1 base from V and 0 bases from J, with 3 bases between. This CDR3 is 14 amino acids long. The CDR3: CASSLGANTGELFF. Written as DNA, the CDR3 is TGTGCCAGCAGCTTAGGAGCGAACACCGGGGAGCTGTTTTTT.

The chain has TRBV29-1 and TRBJ1-1; D is uncertain. Trimming left V 2 bases short and J 7 bases short, with 8 bases between. CDR1 is SQVTM, CDR2 ANQGSEA, per germline. The CDR3 consists of 11 residues. The CDR3 region has the DNA TGCAGCGTTGAACAGTCGGTTGAAGCTTTCTTT. This encodes CSVEQSVEAFF.

This CDR3 reads CASSLEAGRSSYEQYF. In nucleotides, the CDR3 is TGTGCCAGCAGCCTAGAAGCGGGGCGGAGCTCCTACGAGCAGTACTTC. The chain has TRBV27 and TRBJ2-7; 7 nucleotides line up with TRBD2. Per germline, CDR1 MNHEY and CDR2 SMNVEV (reference sequence). V lost 6 bases and J lost 0; bases outside the gene matches: 11. The CDR3 is made up of 16 amino acids.